This TCR beta chain was found in a study of Graves' ophthalmopathy and Graves' hyperthyroidism. The study, taken as a whole, reports: A 13-signature model separated ophthalmopathy from stable hyperthyroidism, reaching around 88% sensitivity and less than 82% specificity cross-validated. Most clonotypes expanded in thyroid above 0.001 frequency were present in blood too.

CDR3 regions of TCR beta were amplified from RNA transcripts. Second-round multiplex PCR came after a first-round RT-PCR that employed HTBI primers. TCRdb reprocessed the multiplex PCR reads via MiXCR and lists one record per CDR3 protein. The data contain 620,000 or so distinct CDR3 sequences, 20% to 25% of them seen just once; the ten biggest clones take up approximately 6.5%. The CDR3 covers 13 residues. The germline V and J ends were trimmed by 7 bases and 5 bases, with 11 bases remaining between them. Of note for this clonotype: Its antigen is unidentified.

Material: peripheral blood. The source of this sequence is a woman between 18 and 29 years old with stable Graves' hyperthyroidism. Some clones in this sample may be carry-over from other donors' samples. The V call is TRBV12-3 or TRBV12-4, the J call TRBJ2-2; the D gene is possibly TRBD1 (6 bases). CDR3 loop: CASTLGQTGELFF. The CDR3 DNA reads TGTGCCAGCACCCTCGGACAGACCGGGGAGCTGTTTTTT.